The 31 T cell receptor beta chains below all came from one sample that was sequenced in a study of cytomegalovirus exposure and HLA in healthy donors. PCR amplification relied on 60 Vbeta primers (plus 13 Jbeta primers). The table came from immunoSEQ multiplex PCR; TCRdb's copy has only in-frame clones and leaves some out. The sample carries approximately 150,000 clones, about 80% recorded once. Sequencing was performed on PBMCs. These receptors were collected from a man aged 18-30 years in good health and CMV-seropositive.

This clone was detected a few times. This chain connects TRBV2 to TRBJ2-5; D perhaps matches TRBD1 (6 bases). The CDR3 extends over 14 amino acids. Germline assignment: CDR1 SNHLY and CDR2 FYNNEI. The ends were cut back, 8 bases at V and 2 bases at J, with 15 bases in the middle. The chain's CDR3 is CASALVRGQETQYF. The CDR3 DNA reads TGTGCCAGCGCCTTGGTTAGGGGGCAAGAGACCCAGTACTTC.

This clone was counted once. The genes are TRBV6-1 and TRBJ1-3, with 7 bases lining up with TRBD1. CDR3 length: 20 residues. V shed 2 bases and J 0 bases; nucleotides not matched to a gene: 16. Germline values: CDR1 MNHNS, CDR2 SASEGT. CDR3 protein: CASSEFSSMGQRFSGNTIYF. In nucleotides, the CDR3 is TGTGCCAGCAGTGAATTTTCGTCTATGGGACAGAGATTCTCTGGAAACACCATATATTTT.

The chain combines TRBV27 with TRBJ2-7; 7 bases fit TRBD1. Germline V gene sequence: CDR1 MNHEY, CDR2 SMNVEV (reference sequence). With V trimmed by 5 bases and J by 5 bases, 3 bases remained unmatched. CDR3 size: 12 residues. In nucleotides, the CDR3 is TGTGCCAGCAGTCACAGGGGCCACGAGCAGTACTTC. Its protein is CASSHRGHEQYF.

Turning to this clone: A junction boundary mismatches the germline segment, possibly from a read error. CDR3 in amino acids: CVSSARRQGAGAYNSPLHF. CDR3 in DNA: TGCGTCAGCAGCGCACGGCGACAGGGGGCAGGGGCCTATAATTCACCCCTCCACTTT. The J gene is TRBJ1-6, the V gene TRBV4-3; 10 nucleotides match TRBD1. The CDR3 has 19 amino acids. Germline V CDR1 and CDR2: LGHNA, YSLEER.

Written as DNA, the CDR3 is TGTGCCAGCAGCCTGACAGGGGGCAACACTGAAGCTTTCTTT. Translating it yields CASSLTGGNTEAFF. This chain uses TRBV5-6 with TRBJ1-1; 10 nucleotides agree with TRBD1. With V trimmed by 4 bases and J by 2 bases, 2 bases remained unmatched. Germline values: CDR1 SGHDT, CDR2 YYEEEE. CDR3 length equals 14 residues. Full variable domain (outside the CDR3, taken from reference TRBV5-6 and TRBJ1-1): DAGVTQSPTHLIKTRGQQVTLRCSPKSGHDTVSWYQQALGQGPQFIFQYYEEEERQRGNFPDRFSGHQFPNYSSELNVNALLLGDSALYLCASSLTGGNTEAFFGQGTRLTVV.

CDR3 sequence: CASSLGGTSSYEQYF. The CDR3, as DNA: TGTGCCAGCAGCTTAGGGGGCACCAGCTCCTACGAGCAGTACTTC. The V call is TRBV13, the J call TRBJ2-7; no reliable D call. The CDR3 totals 15 residues. Between the trimmed V and J ends, which lost 0 bases and 0 bases, there was a span of 9 bases. From germline, CDR1 is PRHDT and CDR2 FYEKMQ (reference sequence).

CDR3 DNA sequence: TGTGCCAGCAGCGTAGCAGGACAGGGAGCTACCTCTGGAAACACCATATATTTT. The encoded protein is CASSVAGQGATSGNTIYF. The V gene is TRBV9, the J gene TRBJ1-3; TRBD1 aligns across 8 bases. Unmatched junction bases numbered 8, after V lost 0 bases and J lost 0 bases. CDR3 length: 18 residues. The germline V gene has CDR1 SGDLS and CDR2 YYNGEE. Combining the CDR3 with reference TRBV9 and TRBJ1-3 gives the whole variable domain DSGVTQTPKHLITATGQRVTLRCSPRSGDLSVYWYQQSLDQGLQFLIQYYNGEERAKGNILERFSAQQFPDLHSELNLSSLELGDSALYFCASSVAGQGATSGNTIYFGEGSWLTVV.

This chain joins TRBV4-3 and TRBJ2-1; D uncertain. Trimming took 4 bases from V and 8 from J, leaving 12 bases between them. Germline CDR1 reads LGHNA; CDR2 reads YSLEER. CDR3 length equals 13 residues. The chain's CDR3 is CASSLILRDEQFF. CDR3 coding DNA: TGCGCCAGCAGCCTCATACTTCGAGATGAGCAGTTCTTC.

V usage is TRBV5-1 and J usage is TRBJ2-1; possibly TRBD2 for D (7 bases). The CDR3 spans 15 residues. The germline V gene encodes CDR1 SGHRS and CDR2 YFSETQ. V lost 0 bases and J 3 bases, leaving 10 bases between the germline ends. The CDR3 sequence: CASSLGGGGYNEQFF. The CDR3 DNA sequence: TGCGCCAGCAGCTTGGGCGGGGGCGGCTACAATGAGCAGTTCTTC.

J is TRBJ2-1 and V is TRBV7-9, with a possible D match to TRBD1 (5 bases). In germline, CDR1 is SEHNR, CDR2 FQNEAQ (reference sequence). The ends were cut back, 2 bases at V and 5 bases at J, with 13 bases in the middle. The CDR3 sequence is 15 residues long. CDR3 bases: TGTGCCAGCAGCTTACCGGACAACTTGAACAATGAGCAGTTCTTC. Its translation is CASSLPDNLNNEQFF.

The gene calls are TRBV5-1 and TRBJ2-5, with D possibly TRBD1 on 5 matching bases. The CDR3 runs 14 residues. Germline V gene sequence: CDR1 SGHRS, CDR2 YFSETQ. Trimming shortened V by 4 bases and J by 2 bases, and 12 bases separated the two germline ends. In DNA form, the CDR3 reads TGCGCCAGCAGCCCCACGCAGGGTCAAGAGACCCAGTACTTC. Translation: CASSPTQGQETQYF.

The gene calls are TRBV5-1 and TRBJ2-5, with D perhaps TRBD1 (6 bases). The CDR3 consists of 13 residues. V shed 0 bases and J shed 4 bases, with 7 bases lying between them. CDR1 and CDR2 from the germline V gene are SGHRS and YFSETQ. The CDR3 here is CASSLDRVETQYF. The CDR3 DNA reads as TGCGCCAGCAGCTTGGACAGGGTAGAGACCCAGTACTTC.

CDR3 sequence reads: CASSLEDTEAFF. In nucleotides, the CDR3 is TGTGCCAGCAGCCTAGAGGACACTGAAGCTTTCTTT. The chain uses TRBV5-4 and TRBJ1-1; unclear D gene. CDR3 length equals 12 residues. Trimming took 4 bases from V and 3 from J, leaving 7 bases between them. CDR1 is SGHNT and CDR2 is YYREEE in the germline V gene (reference sequence). Variable domain in full (rest from reference TRBV5-4 and TRBJ1-1): ETGVTQSPTHLIKTRGQQVTLRCSSQSGHNTVSWYQQALGQGPQFIFQYYREEENGRGNFPPRFSGLQFPNYSSELNVNALELDDSALYLCASSLEDTEAFFGQGTRLTVV.

The chain joins TRBV5-1 to TRBJ1-1; 9 bases match TRBD1. The germline V gene has CDR1 SGHRS and CDR2 YFSETQ. The CDR3 is 16 amino acids. Trimming cost V 2 bases and J 4 bases; bases outside gene matches: 9. The CDR3 spells CASSLYRDRDVTEAFF. The CDR3 nucleotides read TGCGCCAGCAGCTTATACCGGGACAGGGATGTCACTGAAGCTTTCTTT. Full variable domain (missing parts from reference TRBV5-1 and TRBJ1-1): KAGVTQTPRYLIKTRGQQVTLSCSPISGHRSVSWYQQTPGQGLQFLFEYFSETQRNKGNFPGRFSGRQFSNSRSEMNVSTLELGDSALYLCASSLYRDRDVTEAFFGQGTRLTVV.

The chain employs TRBV18 and TRBJ1-1; D not certain. CDR1 and CDR2 from the germline V gene are KGHSH and LQKENI. V lost 3 bases and J lost 7, with 12 bases in between. CDR3 length: 13 residues. CDR3 residues: CASSPGQTLEAFF. CDR3 nucleotide sequence: TGTGCCAGCTCACCGGGCCAGACCCTTGAAGCTTTCTTT.

This chain links TRBV29-1 with TRBJ2-5; weak D call: TRBD2 (5 bases). V dropped 4 bases and J dropped 5 bases, with 11 bases sitting between them. Per the germline V gene, CDR1 is SQVTM and CDR2 is ANQGSEA. CDR3 size: 12 residues. CDR3 amino acids: CSVVTGFETQYF. CDR3 bases: TGCAGCGTTGTAACGGGGTTTGAGACCCAGTACTTC.

The chain employs TRBV2 and TRBJ1-2, with 8 positions matching TRBD1. This CDR3 is 13 amino acids long. The V and J ends lost 6 bases and 3 bases, in that order; junction bases with no gene match: 3. Germline lookup yields CDR1 SNHLY and CDR2 FYNNEI. The CDR3 sequence is CASRTGEDYGYTF. For the CDR3, the DNA is TGTGCCAGCAGGACAGGGGAGGACTATGGCTACACCTTC.

The genes are TRBV6-6 and TRBJ2-7; 9 bases map to TRBD1. The CDR3 runs to 16 residues. Trimming cost V 2 bases and J 6 bases; bases outside gene matches: 11. The germline V gene has CDR1 MNHNY and CDR2 SVGAGI (reference sequence). The CDR3 DNA sequence: TGTGCCAGCAGTTACCCTGGGACAGGGAAGCGGATCGAGCAGTACTTC. The encoded protein is CASSYPGTGKRIEQYF.

The V and J genes are TRBV5-7 and TRBJ2-7, with D perhaps TRBD2 (6 bases). TRBV5-7 is known as an ORF, though its function is uncertain. This CDR3 has 14 amino acids. The germline V and J ends were trimmed by 1 base and 6 bases, with 14 bases remaining between them. CDR3 protein: CASSLSQKRAEQYF. The CDR3 DNA is TGTGCCAGCAGCTTGAGCCAGAAGCGGGCCGAGCAGTACTTC.

V is TRBV5-1 and J is TRBJ1-1; TRBD1 matches 10 bases. The trim removed 4 bases at V and 11 bases at J, leaving 14 bases unmatched. The CDR3 has 15 amino acids. Germline-derived CDR1 and CDR2 are SGHRS and YFSETQ. The CDR3 sequence: CASSHERGTGVEAFF. In DNA, the CDR3 is TGCGCCAGCAGCCACGAACGAGGGACAGGGGTCGAGGCTTTCTTT. The entire variable domain, with the rest obtained from reference TRBV5-1 and TRBJ1-1, is as follows: KAGVTQTPRYLIKTRGQQVTLSCSPISGHRSVSWYQQTPGQGLQFLFEYFSETQRNKGNFPGRFSGRQFSNSRSEMNVSTLELGDSALYLCASSHERGTGVEAFFGQGTRLTVV.

The V and J genes are TRBV28 and TRBJ2-7; D is undetermined. The germline V gene has CDR1 MDHEN and CDR2 SYDVKM. The CDR3 covers 14 residues. Trimming left V 6 bases short and J 0 bases short, with 12 bases between. The CDR3 bases are TGTGCCAGCAGCCTCGCCACTTTCTCCTACGAGCAGTACTTC. Translating it yields CASSLATFSYEQYF.

The chain has TRBV5-1 and TRBJ2-7; 11 nucleotides align to TRBD2. Trimming at V came to 4 bases and at J to 1 base, leaving 7 bases not matched to a gene. Germline V gene data show CDR1 as SGHRS and CDR2 as YFSETQ. The CDR3 runs 16 residues. DNA of the CDR3: TGCGCCAGCAGCCATAGACTAGCGGGGCTTTCCTACGAGCAGTACTTC. Translated, it gives CASSHRLAGLSYEQYF. Full variable domain (remainder filled in from reference TRBV5-1 and TRBJ2-7): KAGVTQTPRYLIKTRGQQVTLSCSPISGHRSVSWYQQTPGQGLQFLFEYFSETQRNKGNFPGRFSGRQFSNSRSEMNVSTLELGDSALYLCASSHRLAGLSYEQYFGPGTRLTVT.

The CDR3: CASSVWDRGSHTEQFF. DNA for the CDR3: TGTGCCAGCAGCGTATGGGACAGGGGTTCTCATACTGAGCAGTTCTTC. The V call is TRBV9, the J call TRBJ2-1; TRBD1 matches 10 bases. CDR1 is SGDLS, CDR2 YYNGEE, per germline. V lost 1 base to trimming and J lost 9 bases; unmatched junction nucleotides: 10. This CDR3 spans 16 amino acids.

The chain has TRBV9 and TRBJ2-7; D may be TRBD2 (5 bases). The germline V and J ends were trimmed by 4 bases and 2 bases, with 16 bases remaining between them. Germline V lookup: CDR1 SGDLS, CDR2 YYNGEE. This CDR3 has 15 residues. The DNA of the CDR3 is TGTGCCAGCAGCCCCTTTGTAGCCGGGGCCTACGAGCAGTACTTC. Translation gives CASSPFVAGAYEQYF.

The chain is built from TRBV7-6 and TRBJ1-4; D is ambiguous. The germline gives CDR1 SGHVS, CDR2 FNYEAQ. CDR3 length: 13 residues. V lost 2 bases and J 4 bases, leaving 5 bases between the germline ends. The CDR3 sequence is CASSLNSNEKLFF. CDR3 in DNA: TGTGCCAGCAGCTTAAACAGTAATGAAAAACTGTTTTTT.

The chain combines TRBV7-9 with TRBJ2-1; weak D call: TRBD2 (6 bases). The CDR3 has 14 amino acids. Trimming left V 5 bases short and J 7 bases short, with 15 bases between. The V gene's germline CDR1 is SEHNR and CDR2 FQNEAQ (reference sequence). CDR3: CASSTDMAGNEQFF. The CDR3 DNA reads TGTGCCAGCAGCACAGACATGGCGGGGAATGAGCAGTTCTTC.

The chain couples TRBV11-3 to TRBJ2-7, with D possibly TRBD2 on 5 matching bases. Trimming removed 5 bases at V and 0 bases at J, with 11 bases between. Germline V lookup: CDR1 SGHNT, CDR2 YENEEA. This CDR3 spans 14 amino acids. CDR3 DNA sequence: TGTGCCAGCAGCCCCACGGGGAGCTCCTACGAGCAGTACTTC. It yields the protein CASSPTGSSYEQYF.

The genes are TRBV10-2 and TRBJ1-2; D is perhaps TRBD1 (6 bases). V lost 1 base and J lost 3, with 9 bases in between. CDR3 length: 14 residues. Germline V gene data show CDR1 as WSHSY and CDR2 as SAAADI. The CDR3 loop is CASSEWGGDYGYTF. As DNA, the CDR3 is TGCGCCAGCAGTGAGTGGGGGGGCGACTATGGCTACACCTTC.

This clone was observed a single time. This chain links TRBV6-5 with TRBJ2-3; 9 bases fit TRBD1. CDR3 length: 15 residues. V lost 10 bases, J lost 4 bases, and 12 bases stayed unmatched. CDR1 and CDR2 from the germline V gene are MNHEY and SVGAGI. CDR3 DNA: TGTGCCACCTTAACAGGGGGCCCTGGCCCAGATACGCAGTATTTT. Amino acids: CATLTGGPGPDTQYF.

This clone was counted a few times. The J gene is TRBJ2-5, the V gene TRBV11-1; 7 bases are a match to TRBD2. CDR3 length equals 14 residues. J lost 1 base, V lost 5 bases, and 4 bases had no gene match. Germline CDR1 reads SGHAT; CDR2 reads FQDESV (reference sequence). CDR3 sequence (DNA): TGTGCCAGCAGCCCTGGGACTACCCAAGAGACCCAGTACTTC. Translating gives CASSPGTTQETQYF.

The chain is built from TRBV30 and TRBJ2-5, with D perhaps TRBD1 (5 bases). With 5 bases removed from V and 13 bases from J, the gap between germline ends came to 14 bases. CDR3 length equals 10 residues. Germline values: CDR1 GTSNPN, CDR2 SVGIG (reference sequence). This CDR3 reads CAWGAARRYF. The CDR3, as DNA: TGTGCCTGGGGGGCGGCTAGGCGGTACTTC.